What follows are 22 T cell receptor beta chains derived from one specimen sequenced in a study of identical twins. Via MiXCR, TCRdb re-called the 5' RACE reads, giving one row per CDR3 protein. The sample shows approximately 500,000 distinct CDR3 sequences, around 15% of them seen only once. These records were also assigned to another study, of yellow fever vaccine responses in identical twins.

Sequenced: CD4+ T cells sorted from blood. These receptors originate from a woman aged 18-29 years in good health.

In its sample, this clonotype was seen many times. The chain recombines TRBV24-1 with TRBJ2-2, with TRBD1 as a possible D gene (6 bases). Trimming stripped 3 bases from V and 2 bases from J, with 9 bases between. The CDR3 is 15 residues long. Germline lookup yields CDR1 KGHDR and CDR2 SFDVKD. The CDR3 loop reads CATSDTQGNTGELFF. In nucleotides, the CDR3 is TGTGCCACCAGTGATACACAGGGAAACACCGGGGAGCTGTTTTTT.

The chain recombines TRBV6-5 with TRBJ1-2; possibly TRBD1 for D (6 bases). Trimming pared 6 bases from V and 3 bases from J, leaving 8 bases between. Germline loops: CDR1 MNHEY, CDR2 SVGAGI. CDR3 length equals 12 residues. The CDR3 is CASRDSYYGYTF. The DNA for the CDR3 is TGTGCCAGCAGGGACAGCTACTATGGCTACACCTTC.

This clonotype was recorded a few times. V and J are TRBV11-2 and TRBJ2-1, with 8 bases lining up with TRBD1. Germline V gives CDR1 SGHAT, CDR2 FQNNGV. The CDR3 contains 16 residues. J was trimmed by 6 bases and V by 5 bases; bases with no gene match: 12. For the CDR3, the DNA is TGTGCCAGCAGCCCAACCGGGACAGGATCCCTCAATGAGCAGTTCTTC. This encodes CASSPTGTGSLNEQFF.

This clonotype was seen more than once but under ten times. The CDR3 coding sequence is TGTGCCATCAGTGTCGGGACTCAAGAGACCCAGTACTTC. It yields the protein CAISVGTQETQYF. J is TRBJ2-5 and V is TRBV10-3; D might be TRBD2 (6 bases). The germline gives CDR1 ENHRY, CDR2 SYGVKD. V lost 4 bases to trimming and J lost 2 bases, with 8 bases between them. The CDR3 extends over 13 amino acids.

The gene calls are TRBV20-1 and TRBJ2-5; TRBD1 matches 7 bases. Per the germline V gene, CDR1 is DFQATT and CDR2 is SNEGSKA (reference sequence). The junction had 4 bases not matched to a gene; V was cut back by 2 bases and J by 1 base. There are 14 residues in the CDR3. The CDR3 bases are TGCAGTGCTAGAATGACAGGGATCCAAGAGACCCAGTACTTC. Its protein is CSARMTGIQETQYF.

The chain combines TRBV12-3 or TRBV12-4 with TRBJ1-3; D is undetermined. CDR3 length: 16 residues. Between the trimmed V and J ends, which lost 2 bases and 0 bases, there was a span of 11 bases. The CDR3 DNA is TGTGCCAGCAGTTTAAGGGCGCCGAGCTCTGGAAACACCATATATTTT. Amino acid sequence: CASSLRAPSSGNTIYF.

Only one count was recorded for this clonotype. The V gene is TRBV20-1, the J gene TRBJ2-7, with a possible D match to TRBD2 (7 bases). CDR1 is DFQATT and CDR2 is SNEGSKA in the germline V gene (reference sequence). This CDR3 is 12 amino acids long. V lost 6 bases and J 7 bases, leaving 16 bases between the germline ends. The CDR3 nucleotides read TGCAGTGCAGGGGGGGGCCCGGGTGAGCAGTACGTC. This codes for CSAGGGPGEQYV.

This rearrangement joins TRBV5-1 to TRBJ2-5; 7 positions agree with TRBD2. Germline CDR1 is SGHRS and CDR2 is YFSETQ. The V gene end was trimmed by 2 bases and the J gene end by 2 bases; junction bases not matched to a gene: 3. CDR3 size: 14 residues. CDR3 in DNA: TGCGCCAGCAGCTTCGGGGGGATGCAAGAGACCCAGTACTTC. It specifies CASSFGGMQETQYF.

There are a few counts of this clonotype. The chain joins TRBV24-1 to TRBJ2-3, with TRBD1 matching over 8 bases. This CDR3 spans 15 amino acids. The V segment lost 5 bases and the J segment 1 base; nucleotides outside the gene matches: 4. Germline V gives CDR1 KGHDR, CDR2 SFDVKD. For the CDR3, the DNA is TGTGCCACCAGTGCGGACAGGGTTGGCACAGATACGCAGTATTTT. Protein: CATSADRVGTDTQYF.

This clonotype was seen a few times. V usage is TRBV27 and J usage is TRBJ2-2; a weak D match, TRBD2 (5 bases). CDR1 MNHEY and CDR2 SMNVEV come from the germline V gene (reference sequence). The CDR3 runs to 14 residues. The V and J ends lost 9 bases and 4 bases respectively, with 15 bases between them. The CDR3 protein is CASRNGLSTGELFF. The CDR3 DNA is TGTGCCAGTAGAAACGGACTCTCCACCGGGGAGCTGTTTTTT.

This clonotype has a handful of counts. The chain carries TRBV24-1 and TRBJ2-1; TRBD2 matches 12 bases. Germline CDR1 and CDR2: KGHDR and SFDVKD. V was clipped by 2 bases and J by 4 bases; unmatched bases: 11. This CDR3 spans 19 amino acids. DNA for the CDR3: TGTGCCACCAGTGATTCACCCGGGACTAGCGGGCCTACATACAATGAGCAGTTCTTC. Encoded protein: CATSDSPGTSGPTYNEQFF.

The chain couples TRBV4-1 to TRBJ2-3; tentatively, D is TRBD1 or TRBD2 (5 bases each). Trimming took 2 bases from V and 4 from J, leaving 13 bases between them. The germline CDR1 and CDR2 sequences are MGHRA and YSYEKL. The CDR3 is made up of 15 amino acids. The CDR3 nucleotides are TGCGCCAGCAGCCAACTCACCATGGGACCAGATACGCAGTATTTT. Its translation is CASSQLTMGPDTQYF.

This clonotype was counted a few times. J is TRBJ2-7 and V is TRBV6-1; 8 bases match TRBD1. Germline trimming cut 6 bases from V and 1 base from J; bases unmatched to any gene: 8. From germline, CDR1 is MNHNS and CDR2 SASEGT. This CDR3 has 15 residues. This CDR3 reads CASSPGGKGSYEQYF. For the CDR3, the DNA is TGTGCCAGCAGCCCAGGGGGCAAGGGTTCCTACGAGCAGTACTTC.

This clonotype has more than one count but fewer than ten. The junction departs from germline at one end; a sequencing error may be responsible. The V and J genes are TRBV3-1 and TRBJ1-1; TRBD1 might be the D (6 bases). Germline V CDR1 and CDR2: LGHDT, YNNKEL (reference sequence). The CDR3 loop spans 15 amino acids. CDR3 coding DNA: TGTGCCAGCAGCCAAGATGGAGGGGGACATACTGAAGCTTTCTTC. Translating gives CASSQDGGGHTEAFF.

The V call is TRBV6-5, the J call TRBJ2-3; the D gene is possibly TRBD2 (6 bases). Germline V lookup: CDR1 MNHEY, CDR2 SVGAGI. This CDR3 has 17 residues. Trimming cost V 2 bases and J 0 bases, with 15 bases left between them. CDR3: CASSYAGLDLSTDTQYF. The CDR3 DNA reads as TGTGCCAGCAGTTACGCGGGGCTAGACCTTAGCACAGATACGCAGTATTTT.

The CDR3 region is CASSLAPAGGPLSDTQYF. CDR3 coding DNA: TGTGCCAGCAGCTTAGCGCCAGCGGGGGGGCCTCTGTCAGATACGCAGTATTTT. This sequence joins TRBV11-1 and TRBJ2-3, with TRBD2 matching over 10 bases. There are 18 residues in the CDR3. Germline CDR1 is SGHAT and CDR2 is FQDESV (reference sequence). The junction had 10 bases not matched to a gene; V was cut back by 0 bases and J by 4 bases.

The rearrangement uses TRBV2 and TRBJ1-1; 10 nucleotides align to TRBD1. The CDR3 length is 14 residues. CDR1 SNHLY and CDR2 FYNNEI come from the germline V gene. The junction had 1 base not matched to a gene; V was cut back by 5 bases and J by 1 base. The CDR3 loop is CASSRQGANTEAFF. CDR3 bases: TGTGCCAGCAGTAGACAGGGGGCGAACACTGAAGCTTTCTTT.

This clonotype has only a few counts. The chain uses TRBV5-1 and TRBJ2-7, with TRBD2 identical over 12 bases. The CDR3 loop spans 18 amino acids. From germline, CDR1 is SGHRS and CDR2 YFSETQ. Trimming cost V 0 bases and J 3 bases; bases outside gene matches: 10. This CDR3 reads CASSLGLTGLAGYYEQYF. CDR3 coding DNA: TGCGCCAGCAGCTTGGGCCTTACTGGACTAGCGGGATACTACGAGCAGTACTTC.

This chain joins TRBV19 and TRBJ2-3; no clear D gene. The CDR3 has 17 residues. V dropped 3 bases and J dropped 0 bases, with 16 bases sitting between them. Germline CDR1 reads LNHDA; CDR2 reads SQIVND (reference sequence). The CDR3: CASSMILNSISTDTQYF. The CDR3 DNA follows: TGTGCCAGTAGTATGATTCTGAACAGCATAAGCACAGATACGCAGTATTTT.

The table lists this clonotype with a few counts. The chain links TRBV7-9 to TRBJ2-7; the D gene is possibly TRBD2 (6 bases). V lost 3 bases and J 3 bases, leaving 12 bases between the germline ends. The germline V gene has CDR1 SEHNR and CDR2 FQNEAQ (reference sequence). This CDR3 has 14 amino acids. The CDR3, as DNA: TGTGCCAGCAGCTTCGGGGGAGTTCACTACGAGCAGTACTTC. Protein product: CASSFGGVHYEQYF.

The CDR3 DNA reads TGTGCCAGCAGCTTGGAAGTACATTCCCCGAGTGAGCAGTTCTTC. This translates into CASSLEVHSPSEQFF. This chain joins TRBV5-8 and TRBJ2-1; no firm D call. The CDR3 is 15 residues long. The germline V gene has CDR1 SGHTS and CDR2 YDEGEE. V lost 0 bases and J lost 9, with 16 bases in between.

This clonotype has a count of ten or more. The CDR3 DNA is TGCGCCAGCAGCAGGGAACCCGGGACAAACTACGAGCAGTACTTC. Its protein is CASSREPGTNYEQYF. J is TRBJ2-7 and V is TRBV5-1, with D possibly being TRBD1 (6 bases). Germline values: CDR1 SGHRS, CDR2 YFSETQ. This CDR3 region has 15 residues. Trimming took off 4 bases at V and 3 bases at J, with 17 bases between the two ends.